This is a list of T cell receptor beta chains from one sample in a study of blood T cell repertoires in COVID-19. This table comes from immunoSEQ multiplex PCR, and its TCRdb copy is limited to in-frame clones, with some not included. The sample contains around 140,000 clones, about 89% of which appear only once. What was sequenced was peripheral blood. The receptors were gathered from a woman aged 70-85 years with COVID-19, enrolled during active disease. Each CDR3 is given with its conserved first and last residue.

V gene	J gene	CDR3 protein
TRBV19	TRBJ2-2	CASRGRGASRTSTINTGELFF
TRBV4-1	TRBJ2-3	CASSQGLGGGSDTQYF
TRBV19	TRBJ2-3	CASTSGQRDTDTQYF
TRBV5-1	TRBJ2-6	CASSSSRTGPKANVLTF
TRBV5-5	TRBJ1-4	CASSLRGSENEKLFF
TRBV24-1	TRBJ2-2	CATSDFSGGITGELFF
TRBV7-3	TRBJ2-2	CASSSRLAVNTGELFF
TRBV5-1	TRBJ2-5	CASSQSSTGQETQYF
TRBV6-6	TRBJ2-3	CASSPRIAGSYATSTDTQYF
TRBV19	TRBJ1-3	CASSIIQGAGNTIYF
TRBV3-1/TRBV3-2	TRBJ1-4	CASSQWAGPDEKLFF
TRBV7-9	TRBJ2-3	CASSLDGGDTQYF
TRBV7-9	TRBJ1-4	CASGSGGNEKLFF
TRBV24-1	TRBJ2-2	CAIQGQMNTGELFF
TRBV4-1	TRBJ1-3	CASSQDWQGHSGNTIYF
TRBV6-5	TRBJ1-6	CASRQQEGNSPLHF
TRBV7-9	TRBJ2-6	CASSPFRGSGANVLTF
TRBV14	TRBJ1-2	CASSQDRDSYGYTF
TRBV5-1	TRBJ2-5	CASSSLVPGLGQETQYF
TRBV18	TRBJ1-2	CASSPSLGTGSGYTF
TRBV19	TRBJ1-1	CASSLWDRDTEAFF
TRBV7-9	TRBJ2-3	CASSSPGDPSTDTQYF
TRBV5-1	TRBJ2-7	CASSPQQGWAYEQYF
TRBV7-2	TRBJ1-5	CASSTTGGNQPQHF
TRBV5-1	TRBJ1-2	CASSLLGGSNYGYTF
TRBV19	TRBJ1-2	CASTMDGASMLNYGYTF
TRBV6-5	TRBJ2-2	CASSYLGRAGELFF
TRBV19	TRBJ1-1	CASKFNRVSNTEAFF
TRBV2	TRBJ2-3	CASKLAGGRSTDTQYF
TRBV30	TRBJ2-3	CAWSAGDTQYF
TRBV5-1	TRBJ1-2	CASSQGGGLYGYTF
TRBV12-1	TRBJ2-7	CASSGGSGDRQKGLYEQYF
TRBV30	TRBJ1-6	CAWSPRGSHWNSPLHF
TRBV19	TRBJ1-2	CASRQGANYGYTF
TRBV30	TRBJ2-3	CAWSVAGTGTDTQYF
TRBV9	TRBJ2-2	CASSHSGGADGTGELFF
TRBV7-2	TRBJ1-4	CASSQGGGSDEKLFF
TRBV29-1	TRBJ1-1	CSVGPRLGGTEAFF
TRBV5-4	TRBJ2-1	CASSKSGGLHNEQFF
TRBV2	TRBJ2-7	CASSLPGGPYEQYF
TRBV5-6	TRBJ2-7	CASHLLEGSSYEQYF
TRBV3-1/TRBV3-2	TRBJ1-6	CASSHAGGVNNSPLHF
TRBV7-2	TRBJ1-6	CASSLEGHLSPLHF
TRBV6-4	TRBJ2-3	CASSDQGQGPDTQYF
TRBV6-5	TRBJ1-6	CASSYGGQTPNSPLHF
TRBV28	TRBJ1-5	CASSLGDRAQPQHF
TRBV4-2	TRBJ2-3	CASRPSVAATDTQYF